The 26 T cell receptor beta chains listed next were all sequenced from one sample in a study of monozygotic twins with inflammatory bowel disease (dated by TCRdb to between 2017 and 2020). Library method: 5' RACE. Reads for this sample came from an Illumina HiSeq 2500. TCRdb reprocessed the reads and assigns one entry to each CDR3 protein sequence, leaving out DNA. The sample's own table lists approximately 330,000 distinct CDR3 sequences. Approximately 2% of the sample is taken by the ten largest. What was sequenced was blood. These receptors originate from a human donor with ulcerative colitis or Crohn's disease, or a healthy co-twin of an affected twin (not recorded which).

This chain uses TRBV11-2 with TRBJ2-1. Germline CDR1 is SGHAT and CDR2 is FQNNGV. CDR3 length equals 15 residues. The CDR3 loop reads CASSLSYGEYNEQFF.

The V and J genes are TRBV20-1 and TRBJ1-1; TCRdb gives TRBD1 as the D gene, but with no DNA this cannot be confirmed. This CDR3 spans 16 amino acids. CDR1 is DFQATT, CDR2 SNEGSKA, per germline (reference sequence). The CDR3 reads CSAMGQGTSRPPEAFF.

The V and J genes are TRBV20-1 and TRBJ2-1; TCRdb picks TRBD1, but there is no DNA to check that call. The germline V gene has CDR1 DFQATT and CDR2 SNEGSKA (reference sequence). CDR3 size: 11 residues. CDR3: CSAPRPPEEFF.

This rearrangement joins TRBV7-6 to TRBJ2-3. Germline V lookup: CDR1 SGHVS, CDR2 FNYEAQ. The CDR3 is 14 residues long. CDR3 protein: CASSFTASTDTQYF.

CDR3 region: CASRNPSDGLYEQYF. The gene calls are TRBV28 and TRBJ2-7; TCRdb calls TRBD2, which cannot be checked without DNA. CDR3 size: 15 residues. Germline CDR1 and CDR2: MDHEN and SYDVKM.

The rearrangement uses TRBV5-1 and TRBJ1-6; TCRdb calls TRBD1, which cannot be checked without DNA. CDR3 size: 15 residues. Germline V gene data show CDR1 as SGHRS and CDR2 as YFSETQ. CDR3 in amino acids: CASSPEGQGNSPLHF.

This chain links TRBV11-2 with TRBJ1-2; the TRBD1 assignment by TCRdb is unverifiable without DNA. Germline V gene lookup returns CDR1 SGHAT and CDR2 FQNNGV. The CDR3 totals 16 residues. This CDR3 is CASSLGLTGSYYGYTF.

The rearrangement joins TRBV20-1 to TRBJ2-3; TCRdb selects TRBD1, and the lack of DNA leaves this call unchecked. The CDR3 has 15 amino acids. The germline V gene encodes CDR1 DFQATT and CDR2 SNEGSKA (reference sequence). This CDR3 reads CSAQTPGYLTDTQYF.

The chain is built from TRBV20-1 and TRBJ2-1; TCRdb names TRBD2, which stays unverified in the absence of DNA. Germline CDR1 DFQATT, CDR2 SNEGSKA (reference sequence). CDR3 length equals 17 residues. The CDR3 here is CSARFAGGLSSYNEQFF.

The chain is built from TRBV4-3 and TRBJ1-2; there is no DNA to check the TCRdb D call of TRBD1. Germline-derived CDR1 and CDR2 are LGHNA and YSLEER. The CDR3 extends over 15 amino acids. CDR3 protein: CASSLIQGDSYGYTF.

The rearrangement joins TRBV9 to TRBJ2-1; TCRdb calls TRBD1, which cannot be checked without DNA. CDR3 length: 16 amino acids. CDR1 is SGDLS and CDR2 is YYNGEE in the germline V gene. The CDR3 protein is CASSETPGTGSNEQFF.

The rearrangement links TRBV15 to TRBJ1-4. Looked up from germline, CDR1 is LNHNV and CDR2 is YYDKDF (reference sequence). The CDR3 contains 14 residues. The chain's CDR3 is CATSRELGNEKLFF.

The chain has TRBV5-1 and TRBJ1-5. Germline values: CDR1 SGHRS, CDR2 YFSETQ. This CDR3 has 13 amino acids. The chain's CDR3 is CASSLRDNQPQHF.

The chain links TRBV28 to TRBJ2-3; TCRdb gives TRBD1 as the D gene, but with no DNA this cannot be confirmed. Looked up from germline, CDR1 is MDHEN and CDR2 is SYDVKM. The CDR3 covers 15 residues. CDR3 protein: CASSPTGDNTDTQYF.

The rearrangement joins TRBV28 to TRBJ2-7; with no DNA, the TCRdb D assignment of TRBD1 cannot be verified. This CDR3 comprises 16 residues. CDR1 and CDR2 from the germline V gene are MDHEN and SYDVKM. The CDR3 protein is CASSATSGAPRHEQYF.

This rearrangement joins TRBV7-2 to TRBJ1-6. The CDR3 loop spans 13 amino acids. Germline V gene lookup returns CDR1 SGHTA and CDR2 FQGNSA. The CDR3 reads CASSLVPGSPLHF.

CDR3 region: CASSLVRGTNEQFF. The V gene is TRBV7-2, the J gene TRBJ2-1; there is no DNA to check the TCRdb D call of TRBD1. The CDR3 spans 14 residues. Germline V gives CDR1 SGHTA, CDR2 FQGNSA.

The chain is built from TRBV19 and TRBJ1-1; TCRdb's D call, TRBD1, is unchecked because there is no DNA. Germline V gene lookup returns CDR1 LNHDA and CDR2 SQIVND (reference sequence). The CDR3 is 13 amino acids. CDR3: CASSIRTATEAFF.

CDR3: CASSPGIRTDTQYF. The rearrangement joins TRBV18 to TRBJ2-3. The CDR3 is 14 residues long. Germline V CDR1 and CDR2: KGHSH, LQKENI. The whole variable domain, filled in from reference TRBV18 and TRBJ2-3, reads NAGVMQNPRHLVRRRGQEARLRCSPMKGHSHVYWYRQLPEEGLKFMVYLQKENIIDESGMPKERFSAEFPKEGPSILRIQQVVRGDSAAYFCASSPGIRTDTQYFGPGTRLTVL.

CDR3 sequence reads: CASSNRDRPYF. This sequence joins TRBV28 and TRBJ2-5; no DNA is available, so the TRBD1 call from TCRdb remains unchecked. Germline values: CDR1 MDHEN, CDR2 SYDVKM. This CDR3 region has 11 residues.

V and J are TRBV20-1 and TRBJ1-5. This CDR3 has 15 residues. The V gene's germline CDR1 is DFQATT and CDR2 SNEGSKA (reference sequence). The CDR3 is CSARSLGDSNQPQHF.

The J gene is TRBJ2-1, the V gene TRBV7-2; the D call from TCRdb, TRBD2, cannot be confirmed without DNA. Per germline, CDR1 SGHTA and CDR2 FQGNSA. CDR3 length equals 14 residues. CDR3 region: CASRGRRGDNEQFF.

The chain is built from TRBV20-1 and TRBJ2-2; without DNA, the TCRdb call of TRBD1 cannot be checked. From germline, CDR1 is DFQATT and CDR2 SNEGSKA (reference sequence). CDR3 length: 14 amino acids. CDR3 region: CSARGQGWTGELFF.

The chain couples TRBV20-1 to TRBJ2-5; TCRdb indicates TRBD1, and absent DNA this call remains unverified. CDR3 size: 15 residues. CDR1 is DFQATT, CDR2 SNEGSKA, per germline (reference sequence). The CDR3 sequence: CSASGPGGWWETQYF.

The chain uses TRBV6-5 and TRBJ2-6; TCRdb's D gene call, TRBD2, goes unchecked for lack of DNA. Germline V gene lookup returns CDR1 MNHEY and CDR2 SVGAGI. The CDR3 has 17 residues. The CDR3 spells CASSYEGAGSGANVLTF.

The genes are TRBV11-2 and TRBJ1-5; TCRdb's D call of TRBD1 is untestable without DNA. Looked up from germline, CDR1 is SGHAT and CDR2 is FQNNGV. The length of the CDR3 is 13 residues. The CDR3 spells CASSLTGGGSQHF.